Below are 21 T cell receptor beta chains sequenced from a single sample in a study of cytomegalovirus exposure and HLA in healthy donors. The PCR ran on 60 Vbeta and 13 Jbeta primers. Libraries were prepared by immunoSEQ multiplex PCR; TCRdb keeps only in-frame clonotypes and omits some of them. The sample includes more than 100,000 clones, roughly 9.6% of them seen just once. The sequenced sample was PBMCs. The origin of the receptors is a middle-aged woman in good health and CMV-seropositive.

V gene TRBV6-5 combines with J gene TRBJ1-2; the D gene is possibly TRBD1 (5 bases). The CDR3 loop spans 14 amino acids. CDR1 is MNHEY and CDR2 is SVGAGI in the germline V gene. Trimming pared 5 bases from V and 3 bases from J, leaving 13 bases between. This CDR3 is CASSRDGGDYGYTF. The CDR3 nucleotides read TGTGCCAGCAGTCGGGACGGGGGGGACTATGGCTACACCTTC.

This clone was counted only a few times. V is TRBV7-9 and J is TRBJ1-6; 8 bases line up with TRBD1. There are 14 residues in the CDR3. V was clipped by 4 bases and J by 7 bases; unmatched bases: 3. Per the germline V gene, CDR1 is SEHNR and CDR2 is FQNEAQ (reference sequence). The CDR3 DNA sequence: TGTGCCAGCAGCTCCCGGGACAGGAATTCACCCCTCCACTTT. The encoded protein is CASSSRDRNSPLHF. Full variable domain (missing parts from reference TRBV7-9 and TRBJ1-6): DTGVSQNPRHKITKRGQNVTFRCDPISEHNRLYWYRQTLGQGPEFLTYFQNEAQLEKSRLLSDRFSAERPKGSFSTLEIQRTEQGDSAMYLCASSSRDRNSPLHFGNGTRLTVT.

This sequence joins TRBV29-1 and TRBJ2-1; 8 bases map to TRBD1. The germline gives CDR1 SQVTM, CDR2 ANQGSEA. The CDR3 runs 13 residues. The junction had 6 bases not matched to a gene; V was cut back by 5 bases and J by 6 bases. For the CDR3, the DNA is TGCAGCGTTCAACAGGGGGTCACCAATGAGCAGTTCTTC. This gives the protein CSVQQGVTNEQFF.

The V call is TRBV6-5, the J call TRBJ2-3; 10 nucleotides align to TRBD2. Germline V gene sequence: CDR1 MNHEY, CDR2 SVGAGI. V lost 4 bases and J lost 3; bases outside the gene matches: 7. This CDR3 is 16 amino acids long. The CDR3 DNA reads TGTGCCAGCAGTTCGGCTAGCGGGGGCCCGACAGATACGCAGTATTTT. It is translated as CASSSASGGPTDTQYF.

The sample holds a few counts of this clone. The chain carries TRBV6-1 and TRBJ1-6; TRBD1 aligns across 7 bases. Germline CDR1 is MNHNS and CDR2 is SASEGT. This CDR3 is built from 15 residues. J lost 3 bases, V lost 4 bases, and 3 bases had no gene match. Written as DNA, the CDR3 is TGTGCCAGCAGTGCCGGGACAGACTATAATTCACCCCTCCACTTT. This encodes CASSAGTDYNSPLHF.

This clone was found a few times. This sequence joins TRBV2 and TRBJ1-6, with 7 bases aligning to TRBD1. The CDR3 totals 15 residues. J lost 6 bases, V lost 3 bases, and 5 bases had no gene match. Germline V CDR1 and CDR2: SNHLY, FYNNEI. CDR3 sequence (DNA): TGTGCCAGCAGTGATTACAGGGGAACTAATTCACCCCTCCACTTT. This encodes CASSDYRGTNSPLHF.

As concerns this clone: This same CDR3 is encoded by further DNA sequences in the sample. CDR3 sequence: CASSGGTGLEMEKLFF. The CDR3 coding sequence is TGTGCCAGCAGTGGGGGGACAGGGCTCGAAATGGAAAAACTGTTTTTT. The J gene is TRBJ1-4, the V gene TRBV2; 9 positions agree with TRBD1. The length of the CDR3 is 16 residues. CDR1 and CDR2 (germline): SNHLY, FYNNEI. Trimming cost V 4 bases and J 8 bases; bases outside gene matches: 11.

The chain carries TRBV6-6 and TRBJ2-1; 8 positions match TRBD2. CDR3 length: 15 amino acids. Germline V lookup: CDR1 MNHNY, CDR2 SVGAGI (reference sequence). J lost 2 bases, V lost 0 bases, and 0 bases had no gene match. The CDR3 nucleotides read TGTGCCAGCAGTTACTCAGCGGGGGCCTACAATGAGCAGTTCTTC. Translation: CASSYSAGAYNEQFF.

The CDR3 bases are TGTGCCATCAGCGGGGTCTCCTACGAGCAGTACTTC. Its translation is CAISGVSYEQYF. The genes are TRBV10-3 and TRBJ2-7; D may be TRBD2 (5 bases). This CDR3 has 12 amino acids. Looked up from germline, CDR1 is ENHRY and CDR2 is SYGVKD. Trimming took off 6 bases at V and 0 bases at J, with 6 bases between the two ends.

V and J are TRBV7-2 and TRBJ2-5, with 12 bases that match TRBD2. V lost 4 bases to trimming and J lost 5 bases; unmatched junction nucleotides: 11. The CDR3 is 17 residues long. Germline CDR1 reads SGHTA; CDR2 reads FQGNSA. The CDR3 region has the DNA TGTGCCAGCAGCTCCTCCGCTAGCGGGAGGGATCGGGAGACCCAGTACTTC. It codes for CASSSSASGRDRETQYF. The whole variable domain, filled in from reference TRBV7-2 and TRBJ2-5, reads GAGVSQSPSNKVTEKGKDVELRCDPISGHTALYWYRQSLGQGLEFLIYFQGNSAPDKSGLPSDRFSAERTGGSVSTLTIQRTQQEDSAVYLCASSSSASGRDRETQYFGPGTRLLVL.

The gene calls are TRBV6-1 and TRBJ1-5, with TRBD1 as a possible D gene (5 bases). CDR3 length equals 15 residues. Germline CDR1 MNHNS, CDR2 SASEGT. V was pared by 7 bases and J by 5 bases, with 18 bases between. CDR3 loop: CASTPAWGGDQPQHF. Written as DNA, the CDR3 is TGTGCCAGCACCCCAGCGTGGGGGGGAGATCAGCCCCAGCATTTT.

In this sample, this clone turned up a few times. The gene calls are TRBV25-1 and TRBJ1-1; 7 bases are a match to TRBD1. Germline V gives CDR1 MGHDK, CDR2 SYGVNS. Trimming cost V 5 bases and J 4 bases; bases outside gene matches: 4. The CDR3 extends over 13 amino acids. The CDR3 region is CASSPTGVTEAFF. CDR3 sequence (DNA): TGTGCCAGCAGTCCAACAGGGGTCACTGAAGCTTTCTTT.

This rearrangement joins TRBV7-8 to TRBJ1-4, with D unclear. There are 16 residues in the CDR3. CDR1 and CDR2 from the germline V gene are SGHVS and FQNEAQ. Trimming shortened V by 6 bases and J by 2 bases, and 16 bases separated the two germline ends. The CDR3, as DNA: TGTGCCAGCAGGCGGGGATGGGCCGGGACTAATGAAAAACTGTTTTTT. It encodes CASRRGWAGTNEKLFF.

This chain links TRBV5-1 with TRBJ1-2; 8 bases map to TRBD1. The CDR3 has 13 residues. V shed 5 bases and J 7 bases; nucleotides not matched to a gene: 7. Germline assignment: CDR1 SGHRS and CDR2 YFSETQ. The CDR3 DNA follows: TGCGCCAGCAGAGAAGGACAGGGTATTGGCTACACCTTC. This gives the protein CASREGQGIGYTF.

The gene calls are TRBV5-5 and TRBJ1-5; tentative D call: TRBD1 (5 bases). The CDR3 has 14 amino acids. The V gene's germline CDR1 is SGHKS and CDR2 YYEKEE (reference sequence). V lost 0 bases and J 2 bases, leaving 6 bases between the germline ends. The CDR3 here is CASSLAGGNQPQHF. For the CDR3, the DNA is TGTGCCAGCAGCTTGGCGGGGGGCAATCAGCCCCAGCATTTT.

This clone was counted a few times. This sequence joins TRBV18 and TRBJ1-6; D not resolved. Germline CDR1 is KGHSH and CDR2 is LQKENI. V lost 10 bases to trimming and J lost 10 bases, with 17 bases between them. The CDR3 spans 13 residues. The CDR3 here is CATGGGKGSPLHF. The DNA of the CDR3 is TGTGCCACAGGAGGAGGAAAGGGATCACCCCTCCACTTT. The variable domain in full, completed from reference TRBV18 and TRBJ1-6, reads NAGVMQNPRHLVRRRGQEARLRCSPMKGHSHVYWYRQLPEEGLKFMVYLQKENIIDESGMPKERFSAEFPKEGPSILRIQQVVRGDSAAYFCATGGGKGSPLHFGNGTRLTVT.

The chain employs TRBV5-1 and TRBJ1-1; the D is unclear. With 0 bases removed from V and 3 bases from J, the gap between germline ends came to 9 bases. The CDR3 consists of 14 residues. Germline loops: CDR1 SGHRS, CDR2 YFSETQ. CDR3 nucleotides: TGCGCCAGCAGCTTGGTTAAGGGAGACACTGAAGCTTTCTTT. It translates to CASSLVKGDTEAFF.

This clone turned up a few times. The CDR3 DNA follows: TGCGCCAGCAGCCTGGAGACAGGGATGAACGGGGAGCTGTTTTTT. This sequence encodes CASSLETGMNGELFF. This chain links TRBV5-1 with TRBJ2-2; 7 positions agree with TRBD1. V lost 4 bases, J lost 7 bases, and 10 bases stayed unmatched. This CDR3 is built from 15 residues. The germline V gene encodes CDR1 SGHRS and CDR2 YFSETQ.

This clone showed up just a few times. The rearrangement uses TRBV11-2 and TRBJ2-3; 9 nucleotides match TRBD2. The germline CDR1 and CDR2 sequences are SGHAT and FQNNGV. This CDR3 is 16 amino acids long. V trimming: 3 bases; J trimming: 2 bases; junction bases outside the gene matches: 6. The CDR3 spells CASSFRTSEITDTQYF. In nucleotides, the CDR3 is TGTGCCAGCAGCTTTCGGACTAGCGAGATCACAGATACGCAGTATTTT.

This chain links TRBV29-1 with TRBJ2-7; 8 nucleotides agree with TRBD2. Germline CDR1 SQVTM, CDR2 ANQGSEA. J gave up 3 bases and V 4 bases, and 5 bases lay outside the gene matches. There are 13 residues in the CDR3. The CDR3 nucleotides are TGCAGCGTTGTGTGGCGGGGGGTCTACGAGCAGTACTTC. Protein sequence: CSVVWRGVYEQYF.

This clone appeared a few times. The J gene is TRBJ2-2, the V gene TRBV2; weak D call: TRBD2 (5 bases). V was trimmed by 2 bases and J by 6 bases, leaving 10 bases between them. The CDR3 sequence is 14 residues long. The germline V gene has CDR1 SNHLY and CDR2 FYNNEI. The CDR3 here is CASSETSLAGELFF. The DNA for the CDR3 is TGTGCCAGCAGTGAAACTAGTTTAGCCGGGGAGCTGTTTTTT. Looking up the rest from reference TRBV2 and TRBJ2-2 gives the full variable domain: EPEVTQTPSHQVTQMGQEVILRCVPISNHLYFYWYRQILGQKVEFLVSFYNNEISEKSEIFDDQFSVERPDGSNFTLKIRSTKLEDSAMYFCASSETSLAGELFFGEGSRLTVL.